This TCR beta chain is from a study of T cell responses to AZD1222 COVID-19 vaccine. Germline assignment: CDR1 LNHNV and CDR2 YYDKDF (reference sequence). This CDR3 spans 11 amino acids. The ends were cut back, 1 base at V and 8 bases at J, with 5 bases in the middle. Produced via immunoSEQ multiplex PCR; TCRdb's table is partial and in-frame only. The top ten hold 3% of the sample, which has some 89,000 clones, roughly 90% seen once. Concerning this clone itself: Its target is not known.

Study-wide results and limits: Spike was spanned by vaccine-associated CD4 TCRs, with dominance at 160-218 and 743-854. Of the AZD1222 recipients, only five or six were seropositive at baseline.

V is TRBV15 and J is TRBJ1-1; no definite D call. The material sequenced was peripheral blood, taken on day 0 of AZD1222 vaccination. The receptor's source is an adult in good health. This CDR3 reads CATSRGGEAFF. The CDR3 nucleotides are TGTGCCACCAGCAGAGGTGGCGAAGCTTTCTTT. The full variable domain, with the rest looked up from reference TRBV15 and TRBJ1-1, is DAMVIQNPRYQVTQFGKPVTLSCSQTLNHNVMYWYQQKSSQAPKLLFHYYDKDFNNEADTPDNFQSRRPNTSFCFLDIRSPGLGDTAMYLCATSRGGEAFFGQGTRLTVV.